A single sample is the source of the 5 T cell receptor beta chains below, sequenced in a study of naive and memory T cell subsets. Study results and caveats: Especially in CD8 cells, naive repertoires contained a few larger clonotypes, possibly CD45RA-re-expressing memory cells.

An equimolar mix of two oligonucleotides served as the beta constant-region primer for TRBC1 and TRBC2. Nested alpha and beta constant-region primers with the SP2 primer drove four PCR rounds on ligated cDNA. TCRdb called the UMI-ligation and nested PCR reads again in MiXCR, with one record for every CDR3 protein. Of roughly 92,000 distinct CDR3 sequences listed, roughly 12% are singletons. For these receptors, no antigen is known. The sample comprised naive CD4+ T cells from blood. The receptors here all came from a human donor in good health.

This clonotype was counted between two and nine times. This chain joins TRBV21-1 and TRBJ2-1; no DNA check was done on the table's D call, TRBD2. TRBV21-1 is noted as a pseudogene. The CDR3 runs 17 residues. CDR3 DNA: TGTGCCAGCAGCAAAGAGGGGAAAGGACTAGCGGGCAATGAGCAGTTCTTC. Translated, it gives CASSKEGKGLAGNEQFF.

The chain links TRBV7-2 to TRBJ2-3, with D uncertain. The CDR3 has 13 residues. V was pared by 1 base and J by 8 bases, with 10 bases between. The germline CDR1 and CDR2 sequences are SGHTA and FQGNSA. The CDR3 sequence: CASSLDTSSTQYF. DNA for the CDR3: TGTGCCAGCAGCTTAGACACCTCGTCTACGCAGTATTTT.

This sequence joins TRBV5-1 and TRBJ2-2; a possible D gene is TRBD1 (6 bases). Germline V gives CDR1 SGHRS, CDR2 YFSETQ. This CDR3 spans 14 amino acids. Trimming took off 4 bases at V and 7 bases at J, with 14 bases between the two ends. The CDR3 loop is CASSPYRADGELFF. CDR3 sequence (DNA): TGCGCCAGCAGCCCGTACAGGGCTGACGGGGAGCTGTTTTTT.

This clonotype was recorded at least ten times. The chain employs TRBV12-3 or TRBV12-4 and TRBJ1-5, with D possibly TRBD1 on 5 matching bases. This CDR3 spans 14 amino acids. V was trimmed by 3 bases and J by 3 bases, leaving 9 bases between them. The CDR3 DNA reads TGTGCCAGCAGTTTCCTCAGGGACAATCAGCCCCAGCATTTT. Amino acids: CASSFLRDNQPQHF.

The gene calls are TRBV4-3 and TRBJ2-7; D is possibly TRBD1 (5 bases). Trimming stripped 0 bases from V and 4 bases from J, with 13 bases between. CDR1 is LGHNA and CDR2 is YSLEER in the germline V gene. CDR3 length: 15 residues. The CDR3, as DNA: TGCGCCAGCAGCCAAGACGCAACAGGATCTTACGAGCAGTACTTC. Amino acid sequence: CASSQDATGSYEQYF.